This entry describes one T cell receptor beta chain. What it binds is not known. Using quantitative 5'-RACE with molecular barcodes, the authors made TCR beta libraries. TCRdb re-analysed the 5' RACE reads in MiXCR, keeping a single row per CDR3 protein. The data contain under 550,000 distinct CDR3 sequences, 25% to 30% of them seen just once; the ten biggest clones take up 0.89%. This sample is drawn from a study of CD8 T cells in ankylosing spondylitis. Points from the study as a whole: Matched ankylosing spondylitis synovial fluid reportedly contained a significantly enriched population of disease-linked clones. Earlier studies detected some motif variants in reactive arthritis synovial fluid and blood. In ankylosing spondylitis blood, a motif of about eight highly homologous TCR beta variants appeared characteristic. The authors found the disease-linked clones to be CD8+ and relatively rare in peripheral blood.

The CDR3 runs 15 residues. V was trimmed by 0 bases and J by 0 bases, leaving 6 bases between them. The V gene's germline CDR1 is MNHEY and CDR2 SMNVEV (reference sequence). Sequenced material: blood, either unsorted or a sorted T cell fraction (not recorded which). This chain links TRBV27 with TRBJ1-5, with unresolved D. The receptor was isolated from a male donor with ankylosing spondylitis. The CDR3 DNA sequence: TGTGCCAGCAGTTTATCATGGGATAGCAATCAGCCCCAGCATTTT. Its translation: CASSLSWDSNQPQHF.